The present T cell receptor beta chain was sequenced within a study of blood T cell repertoires in COVID-19. For the study at large: Samples came from the United States, Italy and Spain, spanning acute and convalescent COVID-19.

The trim removed 4 bases at V and 4 bases at J, leaving 12 bases unmatched. This CDR3 is built from 17 residues. CDR1 is SGHTA and CDR2 is FQGNSA in the germline V gene. Clones were read by immunoSEQ multiplex PCR, and TCRdb kept only the in-frame ones, dropping some. The sample includes 100,000 to 150,000 clones, more than 70% of them seen just once. Seattle enrolled patients during active infection and tracked them longitudinally. The receptor was isolated from a woman older than 75 with COVID-19, enrolled during active disease. The V gene is TRBV7-2, the J gene TRBJ2-2; 7 bases are a match to TRBD2. Input material: peripheral blood. The CDR3 here is CASSSPVGGRATGELFF. In DNA form, the CDR3 reads TGTGCCAGCAGCTCCCCTGTGGGTGGGAGGGCCACCGGGGAGCTGTTTTTT.